This T cell receptor beta chain was sequenced for a study of siplizumab effects on memory and regulatory T cells. Broader study findings: In controls, less than 30% of mappable alloreactive CD4+ clones were Treg-derived on average, versus approximately 70% with siplizumab. The authors mapped only a minor fraction of alloreactive clones to unstimulated subsets. Naive T cells were seen as more diverse than memory cells and as major alloresponse contributors.

The V gene lost 7 bases and the J gene lost 4 bases, with 11 bases spanning the gap. This CDR3 is 12 amino acids long. CDR1 is SQVTM, CDR2 ANQGSEA, per germline. Assayed TCR templates numbered about 10^5 for each sample. This table comes from immunoSEQ multiplex PCR, and its TCRdb copy is limited to in-frame clones, with some not included. Among some 62,000 clones listed, less than 85% were seen once. Notes on this clone: Antigen unknown.

Source material: memory CD4+ T cells sorted from blood. The rearrangement uses TRBV29-1 and TRBJ2-1; D not certain. This TCR was recovered from a human donor in good health. The CDR3 DNA is TGCAGCGGGGCAGCAGGTTACAATGAGCAGTTCTTC. Translating it yields CSGAAGYNEQFF.